Listed below are T cell receptor beta chains from one sample, sequenced in a study of vaccination and CD4 T cells after COVID-19. TCRdb passed the PCR reads through MiXCR, listing each CDR3 protein once. The table has 15,000 to 17,000 distinct CDR3 sequences, roughly two fifths seen once; the top ten hold approximately 5.6%. The antigens of these receptors remain unknown. The sequencing used CD4+ T cells from blood, cultured in vitro, collected before SARS-CoV-2 vaccination. All receptors derive from a human donor who had recovered from COVID-19. CDR3s include the opening cysteine and the closing phenylalanine or tryptophan. D genes are given only for firm matches. Clone size appears in some rows only: once, few, many, or a class for an expanded clone.

clone_size,v_call,j_call,d_call,cdr3_nt,cdr3_aa
-,TRBV28,TRBJ1-6,-,TGTGCCAGCAGTTTACTTAATTCACCCCTCCACTTT,CASSLLNSPLHF
-,TRBV28,TRBJ1-2,-,TGTGCCAGCAGTTTATACACAGACTATGGCTACACCTTC,CASSLYTDYGYTF
-,TRBV7-2,TRBJ1-1,-,TGTGCCAGCAGCTTAGACGGGGGCGGTGAAGCTTTCTTT,CASSLDGGGEAFF
-,TRBV30,TRBJ1-1,TRBD1,TGTGCCTGGAGGCGGGACAGGGGAACTGAAGCTTTCTTT,CAWRRDRGTEAFF
few,TRBV19,TRBJ2-3,-,TGTGCCAGTAGTATTCGGGGGACTGAGGCAGATACGCAGTATTTT,CASSIRGTEADTQYF
-,TRBV6-1,TRBJ1-2,TRBD1,TGTGCCAGCAGCCCTCGGACAGGGGGGGGAGGCTACACCTTC,CASSPRTGGGGYTF
-,TRBV5-4,TRBJ1-6,-,TGTGCCAGCAGCTTGGTAGGGGTTGTTAATTCACCCCTCCACTTT,CASSLVGVVNSPLHF
-,TRBV6-1,TRBJ2-1,TRBD2,TGTGCCAGCAGTGTTTCCACCGCTGGGGGGGGAGAGCAGTTCTTC,CASSVSTAGGGEQFF
-,TRBV7-9,TRBJ2-2,-,TGTGCCAGCAGCTCTTCCCCTACTTCCACCGGGGAGCTGTTTTTT,CASSSSPTSTGELFF
few,TRBV20-1,TRBJ2-7,-,TGCAGTGCTAGAGATTTCGGGGCTCACTACGAGCAGTACTTC,CSARDFGAHYEQYF
-,TRBV4-2,TRBJ1-6,-,TGTGCCAGCAGCCAAGGGGTCGGTGGGAATTCACCCCTCCACTTT,CASSQGVGGNSPLHF
few,TRBV27,TRBJ2-1,-,TGTGCCAGCAGTTTACGTTCGGGGGCTAGCGATGAGCAGTTCTTC,CASSLRSGASDEQFF
few,TRBV12-3/TRBV12-4,TRBJ1-2,-,TGTGCCAGCAGTTTTGAATCTAACTATGGCTACACCTTC,CASSFESNYGYTF
-,TRBV7-8,TRBJ1-1,TRBD1,TGTGCCAGCAGCTCCAGGGACAGCACGAACACTGAAGCTTTCTTT,CASSSRDSTNTEAFF
-,TRBV20-1,TRBJ1-1,-,TGCAGTGCTAGGCAAGGGGGGATGACTGAAGCTTTCTTT,CSARQGGMTEAFF
once,TRBV20-1,TRBJ2-1,TRBD2,TGCAGTGCTAGAGCGCCCGGGACTAGCGGGACTGATGAGCAGTTCTTC,CSARAPGTSGTDEQFF
-,TRBV6-1,TRBJ1-5,-,TGTGCCAGCAGTGCAGAACCAGGCAGGGTCAATCAGCCCCAGCATTTT,CASSAEPGRVNQPQHF
-,TRBV11-1,TRBJ2-7,TRBD2,TGTGCCAGCAGCTTAGAGCGCCTAGCGGGGATGTACGAGCAGTACTTC,CASSLERLAGMYEQYF
-,TRBV5-6,TRBJ2-5,-,TGTGCCAGCAGCTCATTGCAGGGGCGGATCGAGACCCAGTACTTC,CASSSLQGRIETQYF
-,TRBV19,TRBJ2-7,-,TGTGCCAGTAGTGTGGAACGAGGGGCTCGCGAGCAGTACTTC,CASSVERGAREQYF
few,TRBV19,TRBJ1-2,TRBD1,TGTGCCAGTAGTCCGAGGGACAGGGCACCTAACTCTGGCTACACCTTC,CASSPRDRAPNSGYTF
-,TRBV20-1,TRBJ2-7,-,TGCAGTGCCACCCTAACCTACGAGCAGTACTTC,CSATLTYEQYF
-,TRBV5-5,TRBJ1-2,TRBD1,TGTGCCAGCAGCCTCGGACAGGGGGCTGGCTACACCTTC,CASSLGQGAGYTF
few,TRBV19,TRBJ1-6,TRBD1,TGTGCCAGTAGACACCTCGCGGACAGGGCGCGCAGTTCACCCCTCCACTTT,CASRHLADRARSSPLHF
-,TRBV6-2/TRBV6-3,TRBJ2-1,-,TGTGCCAGCAGTCAACGTCCGGGACTGGGGGGTCCCGGGGAGCAGTTCTTC,CASSQRPGLGGPGEQFF
few,TRBV6-2/TRBV6-3,TRBJ1-1,-,TGTGCCAGCAGTTACGGAGACAGAGAAGCTTTCTTT,CASSYGDREAFF
-,TRBV7-2,TRBJ2-7,TRBD2,TGTGCCAGCAGCGAGCGGGCGGGGGCCTACGAGCAGTACTTC,CASSERAGAYEQYF
few,TRBV27,TRBJ2-1,-,TGTGCCAGCAGAAACCCCAAGGACAGCGCGAAGTACAATGAGCAGTTCTTC,CASRNPKDSAKYNEQFF
-,TRBV7-9,TRBJ2-1,-,TGTGCCAGCAGCGCCAGACAGGTATACTCCTACAATGAGCAGTTCTTC,CASSARQVYSYNEQFF
-,TRBV19,TRBJ1-2,-,TGTGCCAGTAGTATGACAGGACGGGATGGCTACACCTTC,CASSMTGRDGYTF
-,TRBV11-3,TRBJ2-7,TRBD1,TGTGCCAGCAGCCCCACCGGGACAGGGCTACAAACCTACGAGCAGTACTTC,CASSPTGTGLQTYEQYF
-,TRBV7-3,TRBJ2-3,TRBD2,TGTGCCAGCAGCCCCCCTAGCGGGTACAGCACAGATACGCAGTATTTT,CASSPPSGYSTDTQYF
few,TRBV19,TRBJ1-2,-,TGTGCCAGTAGCACCACCCAGGCGAGGTATGGCTACACCTTC,CASSTTQARYGYTF
-,TRBV27,TRBJ2-5,TRBD2,TGTGCCAGCAGTTTATCGCTACCTAGCGGGTGGGACCTACACCGGGAGACCCAGTACTTC,CASSLSLPSGWDLHRETQYF
few,TRBV6-1,TRBJ2-3,TRBD1,TGTGCCAGCACTGGACAGGGCACAGATACGCAGTATTTT,CASTGQGTDTQYF
few,TRBV6-2/TRBV6-3,TRBJ1-1,TRBD1,TGTGCCAGCAGGGGACAGCAGAACACTGAAGCTTTCTTT,CASRGQQNTEAFF
few,TRBV7-2,TRBJ2-3,TRBD2,TGTGCCAGCAGCTCCGGGACTAGCGTGGGCGATACGCAGTATTTT,CASSSGTSVGDTQYF
-,TRBV19,TRBJ2-6,TRBD2,TGTGCCAGTAGTACTACTAGCGGGTTGGGCTCTGGGGCCAACGTCCTGACTTTC,CASSTTSGLGSGANVLTF
-,TRBV6-1,TRBJ2-1,-,TGTGCCAGCAGCTTTCAACCCTTCTCCTACAATGAGCAGTTCTTC,CASSFQPFSYNEQFF
few,TRBV27,TRBJ2-7,-,TGTGCCAGCAGTCCGGGGTCTTTGTACGAGCAGTACTTC,CASSPGSLYEQYF
few,TRBV6-1,TRBJ1-5,-,TGTGCCAGCAGTGATGTGGGGATCCTAAGACAGCCCCAGCATTTT,CASSDVGILRQPQHF
-,TRBV1,TRBJ1-6,-,TGCACCAGCAGCCAAGTAAGGATGGACTCACCCCTCCACTTT,CTSSQVRMDSPLHF
few,TRBV24-1,TRBJ1-6,TRBD1,TGTGCCACCGGAAGACAGGGGAGTTCCATACGTCCCCTCCACTTT,CATGRQGSSIRPLHF
few,TRBV6-2/TRBV6-3,TRBJ1-1,-,TGTGCCAGCAGCATTCTGAAGGATACAGGAATGAACACTGAAGCTTTCTTT,CASSILKDTGMNTEAFF
-,TRBV25-1,TRBJ1-3,-,TGTGCCAGCAGTGAATCCACAGGGCGAAACACCATATATTTT,CASSESTGRNTIYF
-,TRBV28,TRBJ1-1,-,TGTGCCAGCAGTTACAGGGCCGAAGCTTTCTTT,CASSYRAEAFF
few,TRBV19,TRBJ1-2,TRBD1,TGTGCCAGCTCCCGGGACAGGGGGAACTATGGCTACACCTTC,CASSRDRGNYGYTF
-,TRBV11-3,TRBJ1-6,TRBD1,TGTGCTAGCAGCTACGGGGGACAGGGGGGGTCCTATAATTCACCCCTCCACTTT,CASSYGGQGGSYNSPLHF
-,TRBV4-3,TRBJ1-2,-,TGCGCCAGCAGCCACACGACGGATTCAAGCTATGGCTACACCTTC,CASSHTTDSSYGYTF
few,TRBV6-1,TRBJ1-3,-,TGTGCCAGCAGGATTGACGTGGGGGGCAGGAGCACCATATATTTT,CASRIDVGGRSTIYF
-,TRBV19,TRBJ2-2,-,TGTGCCAGTAGTATTGTGCTGAACACCGGGGAGCTGTTTTTT,CASSIVLNTGELFF